The 5 T cell receptor beta chains below were found in one sample sequenced in a study of T cell repertoires in cytomegalovirus infection. One entry per CDR3 protein, called by TCRdb with MiXCR from the reads. This table has around 900,000 distinct CDR3 sequences, approximately 32% appearing once. No antigen has been assigned to these receptors. The material was cultured CD8+ T cells from PBMCs, obtained from culture after CMV antigen stimulation. Receptors originate from a human donor in good health (CMV status not recorded). Some clones in this sample may be carry-over from other donors' samples.

This clonotype was found a few times. The gene calls are TRBV6-5 and TRBJ2-5; 7 nucleotides match TRBD2. The CDR3 runs to 17 residues. With 4 bases clipped from V and 4 bases from J, the junction kept 15 bases outside the gene matches. Germline V gene lookup returns CDR1 MNHEY and CDR2 SVGAGI. In DNA form, the CDR3 reads TGTGCCAGCAGTTTTTCCCCGGGGGGACTGGCTGGAGAGACCCAGTACTTC. Protein sequence: CASSFSPGGLAGETQYF.

This chain uses TRBV29-1 with TRBJ1-2; no reliable D call. The germline V gene encodes CDR1 SQVTM and CDR2 ANQGSEA. This CDR3 region has 12 residues. V gave up 2 bases and J gave up 8 bases, with 12 bases separating them. CDR3 bases: TGCAGCGTTGAACCCCGGGGTTCCGGCTACACCTTC. This codes for CSVEPRGSGYTF.

The sample holds many counts of this clonotype. The rearrangement links TRBV7-2 to TRBJ1-5, with 7 bases that match TRBD1. The V gene's germline CDR1 is SGHTA and CDR2 FQGNSA. The V and J ends lost 1 base and 3 bases, in that order; junction bases with no gene match: 3. CDR3 length: 15 residues. The CDR3 DNA reads as TGTGCCAGCAGCTTAGACACAGGGGTCAATCAGCCCCAGCATTTT. It translates to CASSLDTGVNQPQHF.

Note on this clonotype: A much more abundant neighbour one base away suggests this may be a read error. This chain joins TRBV7-8 and TRBJ1-4; maybe TRBD1 (5 bases). The CDR3 loop spans 16 amino acids. V was cut by 4 bases and J by 5 bases, with 17 bases left in between. The germline V gene has CDR1 SGHVS and CDR2 FQNEAQ. The CDR3 protein is CASSYPHWDRNEKLFF. CDR3 coding DNA: TGTGCCAGCAGCTACCCACACTGGGACCGCAATGAAAAACTGTTTTTT.

This clonotype came up a few times. The rearrangement uses TRBV2 and TRBJ2-1, with D hard to call. Germline-derived CDR1 and CDR2 are SNHLY and FYNNEI. This CDR3 has 15 amino acids. Between the trimmed V and J ends, which lost 1 base and 1 base, there was a span of 8 bases. This CDR3 reads CASSEVAGSYNEQFF. CDR3 DNA: TGTGCCAGCAGTGAAGTCGCCGGGTCCTACAATGAGCAGTTCTTC.